This is a list of T cell receptor beta chains from one sample in a study of blood T cell repertoires in COVID-19. The assay was immunoSEQ multiplex PCR, and TCRdb's table has in-frame clones only and misses some. The table includes 150,000 to 200,000 clones, around 85% detected once. The specimen sequenced was peripheral blood. Receptor source: a human donor in a cohort sampled during active COVID-19. The CDR3 runs from the conserved cysteine through the conserved F or W. D genes are given only for firm matches. A clone size is listed for some rows: how often the clone was seen (once, few, many), or a class if it is expanded.

CDR3 protein,CDR3 DNA,D gene,CDR3 length,J gene,clone size,V gene
CASSWARGDKNIQYF,TGTGCCAGCAGCTGGGCCCGGGGGGACAAAAACATTCAGTACTTC,TRBD2,15,TRBJ2-4,NA,TRBV5-6
CASSPRQGPYEQYF,TGTGCCAGCAGTCCAAGACAGGGTCCCTACGAGCAGTACTTC,TRBD1,14,TRBJ2-7,once,TRBV6-5
CASSFSPAGNSNQPQHF,TGTGCCAGCAGTTTTTCTCCCGCAGGGAATAGCAATCAGCCCCAGCATTTT,NA,17,TRBJ1-5,NA,TRBV28
CASSFSGNEQYF,TGTGCCAGCAGTTTTAGCGGGAACGAGCAGTACTTC,TRBD2,12,TRBJ2-7,NA,TRBV7-9
CASSSLGGRGANTGELFF,TGTGCCAGCAGCTCCCTCGGCGGGCGTGGGGCGAACACCGGGGAGCTGTTTTTT,NA,18,TRBJ2-2,once,TRBV7-6
CAISDLVGYTF,TGTGCCATCAGTGATCTAGTGGGCTACACCTTC,NA,11,TRBJ1-2,NA,TRBV10-3
CASSWTGSLSGTEAFF,TGTGCCAGCAGCTGGACAGGGTCTCTTTCGGGCACTGAAGCTTTCTTT,TRBD1,16,TRBJ1-1,once,TRBV13
CASRGRLYEQYF,TGTGCCAGCAGGGGCAGACTATACGAGCAGTACTTC,NA,12,TRBJ2-7,NA,TRBV6-5
CASSEHRDSADTQYF,TGCGCCAGCAGTGAACACAGGGATAGTGCAGATACGCAGTATTTT,NA,15,TRBJ2-3,NA,TRBV10-1
CASSQGTSGVYEQYF,TGCGCCAGCAGCCAAGGGACTAGCGGGGTCTACGAGCAGTACTTC,TRBD2,15,TRBJ2-7,NA,TRBV4-3
CSANRDYGNEQFF,TGCAGCGCGAACCGGGACTATGGCAATGAGCAGTTCTTC,TRBD2,13,TRBJ2-1,NA,TRBV29-1
CASSTRQSSYNSPLHF,TGTGCCAGTAGTACCCGACAGAGCTCCTATAATTCACCCCTCCACTTT,NA,16,TRBJ1-6,NA,TRBV19
CAISGVGAGEETQYF,TGTGCCATCAGTGGGGTTGGGGCAGGCGAGGAGACCCAGTACTTC,NA,15,TRBJ2-5,NA,TRBV10-3
CASRRSGGYGYTF,TGTGCCAGCAGGCGGAGCGGCGGCTATGGCTACACCTTC,NA,13,TRBJ1-2,NA,TRBV6-5
CASSLEGLAIPYEQYF,TGTGCCAGCAGCTTGGAAGGTCTAGCGATCCCCTACGAGCAGTACTTC,NA,16,TRBJ2-7,NA,TRBV5-6
CASSQGEGRYEQYF,TGCGCCAGCAGCCAAGGCGAGGGAAGGTACGAGCAGTACTTC,NA,14,TRBJ2-7,NA,TRBV4-3
CAISRSERATDTQYF,TGTGCCATCAGTCGCTCCGAGAGGGCCACAGATACGCAGTATTTT,NA,15,TRBJ2-3,NA,TRBV10-3
CASSRPAGPAYNEQFF,TGCGCCAGCAGCCGCCCTGCTGGGCCGGCGTACAATGAGCAGTTCTTC,NA,16,TRBJ2-1,NA,TRBV4-1
CASSLVPGYEQYF,TGTGCCAGCAGCTTAGTACCGGGTTACGAGCAGTACTTC,NA,13,TRBJ2-7,NA,TRBV11-3
CASSQDVTARPQHF,TGTGCCAGCAGCCAAGATGTTACTGCTCGGCCCCAGCATTTT,NA,14,TRBJ1-5,NA,TRBV3-1/TRBV3-2
CSVEGRTAHGYTF,TGCAGCGTCGAGGGGAGGACGGCTCATGGCTACACCTTC,NA,13,TRBJ1-2,few,TRBV29-1
CARSADRVNEQYF,TGTGCCAGAAGCGCTGACAGGGTCAACGAGCAGTACTTC,TRBD1,13,TRBJ2-7,NA,TRBV5-3
CASRREGTGSYEQYF,TGTGCCAGCAGGAGAGAGGGGACAGGGTCGTACGAGCAGTACTTC,TRBD1,15,TRBJ2-7,NA,TRBV28
CASNRWSGHTEDQPQHF,TGTGCCAGTAACCGGTGGTCCGGACATACCGAGGATCAGCCCCAGCATTTT,NA,17,TRBJ1-5,NA,TRBV19